The 19 T cell receptor beta chains in this list originate from one sample, sequenced in a study of cytomegalovirus exposure and HLA in healthy donors. PCR involved 60 Vbeta and 13 Jbeta primers. Generated by immunoSEQ multiplex PCR, the TCRdb table keeps only in-frame clones and is missing some. The sample includes under 250,000 clones, about 81% of them seen just once. The sample taken for sequencing was PBMCs. Every receptor here comes from a man in his forties in good health and CMV-seropositive.

The chain couples TRBV19 to TRBJ2-3, with D unclear. CDR1 and CDR2 from the germline V gene are LNHDA and SQIVND (reference sequence). The CDR3 extends over 14 amino acids. V lost 7 bases, J lost 5 bases, and 16 bases lay in between. CDR3 nucleotides: TGTGCCAGTACCCGGGTCTCCCACGGAGATACGCAGTATTTT. Amino acids: CASTRVSHGDTQYF.

This chain links TRBV27 with TRBJ2-3; D remains unclear. The CDR3 is 14 residues long. Deletions cut 5 bases from V and 2 bases from J, with 11 bases between. Germline-derived CDR1 and CDR2 are MNHEY and SMNVEV (reference sequence). The CDR3 region is CASSGERSTDTQYF. The CDR3 DNA reads as TGTGCCAGCAGTGGTGAGAGATCCACAGATACGCAGTATTTT.

The DNA of the CDR3 is TGTGCCAGCTCCCGAGGGGGACAGGGGGCCGGTGAGACCCAGTACTTC. Amino acid sequence: CASSRGGQGAGETQYF. The chain uses TRBV7-9 and TRBJ2-5; 12 positions agree with TRBD1. V shed 8 bases, J shed 5 bases, and the junction held 12 bases outside the gene matches. The CDR3 contains 16 residues. The germline gives CDR1 SEHNR, CDR2 FQNEAQ (reference sequence).

The chain uses TRBV5-6 and TRBJ2-1; TRBD2 agrees at 15 bases. The V gene end was trimmed by 2 bases and the J gene end by 6 bases; junction bases not matched to a gene: 9. This CDR3 contains 18 residues. CDR1 SGHDT and CDR2 YYEEEE come from the germline V gene. CDR3 in DNA: TGTGCCAGCAGCTTTCCGGGACTAGCGGGAGGAGCGGTCAATGAGCAGTTCTTC. The encoded protein is CASSFPGLAGGAVNEQFF.

This chain uses TRBV6-1 with TRBJ1-1; TRBD1 aligns across 8 bases. Germline V gives CDR1 MNHNS, CDR2 SASEGT. V shed 5 bases, J shed 4 bases, and the junction held 6 bases outside the gene matches. The CDR3 is made up of 14 amino acids. CDR3 in DNA: TGTGCCAGCAGTAGGACAGGGTTCGGCACTGAAGCTTTCTTT. It translates to CASSRTGFGTEAFF.

This clone came up once. This sequence joins TRBV5-8 and TRBJ2-7; TRBD1 aligns across 7 bases. J lost 3 bases, V lost 6 bases, and 9 bases had no gene match. The CDR3 covers 14 residues. Germline V gene lookup returns CDR1 SGHTS and CDR2 YDEGEE. CDR3 in DNA: TGTGCCAGCACCCCCGTCAGGGGGAGCTACGAGCAGTACTTC. This sequence encodes CASTPVRGSYEQYF.

The gene calls are TRBV5-1 and TRBJ1-5; 7 bases match TRBD1. V was pared by 2 bases and J by 5 bases, with 4 bases of the junction left unmatched. The length of the CDR3 is 14 residues. Looked up from germline, CDR1 is SGHRS and CDR2 is YFSETQ. The CDR3 loop reads CASSLGGRDQPQHF. The CDR3 DNA reads as TGCGCCAGCAGCTTAGGGGGCAGGGATCAGCCCCAGCATTTT.

The rearrangement links TRBV12-5 to TRBJ1-1; TRBD1 matches 9 bases. This CDR3 region has 14 residues. Germline-derived CDR1 and CDR2 are LGHNT and FRNRAP. After removal of 4 bases from V and 1 base from J, the junction contained 1 base not matched to a gene. The CDR3 DNA sequence: TGTGCTAGTGGTTCGGGACAGGGGAACACTGAAGCTTTCTTT. This translates into CASGSGQGNTEAFF.

The CDR3 is CATSRDQGNQETQYF. DNA for the CDR3: TGTGCCACCAGCAGAGATCAGGGAAACCAAGAGACCCAGTACTTC. This chain joins TRBV15 and TRBJ2-5, with D possibly being TRBD1 (5 bases). In germline, CDR1 is LNHNV, CDR2 YYDKDF (reference sequence). Trimming took 0 bases from V and 0 from J, leaving 8 bases between them. The CDR3 runs to 15 residues.

The chain couples TRBV2 to TRBJ2-1; 7 nucleotides align to TRBD2. Unmatched junction bases numbered 13, after V lost 6 bases and J lost 5 bases. Germline V gene data show CDR1 as SNHLY and CDR2 as FYNNEI. CDR3 length: 16 amino acids. The CDR3 DNA reads TGTGCCAGCAGCGAGGGTCTAGCGGCAATGGACAATGAGCAGTTCTTC. Encoded protein: CASSEGLAAMDNEQFF.

The chain joins TRBV7-2 to TRBJ2-1; the match to TRBD2 covers 7 bases. Germline-derived CDR1 and CDR2 are SGHTA and FQGNSA. Trimming took 0 bases from V and 5 from J; bases not matched to a gene: 10. This CDR3 is 17 amino acids long. This CDR3 is CASSLALGGTWDNEQFF. The CDR3 DNA reads TGTGCCAGCAGCTTAGCCTTGGGAGGGACTTGGGACAATGAGCAGTTCTTC.

This chain connects TRBV10-1 to TRBJ2-2, with 13 bases identical to TRBD2. The trim removed 6 bases at V and 1 base at J, leaving 2 bases unmatched. Germline CDR1 and CDR2: WNHNN and SYGVQD (reference sequence). The CDR3 runs to 16 residues. The CDR3 here is CASRLAGGKNTGELFF. The CDR3 nucleotides are TGCGCCAGCAGACTAGCGGGAGGGAAGAACACCGGGGAGCTGTTTTTT.

CDR3 nucleotides: TGTGCCAGCAGCTTAGCCGGGACAGGGGCCGACGAGCAGTACTTC. Protein product: CASSLAGTGADEQYF. The chain combines TRBV7-6 with TRBJ2-7; TRBD1 matches at 10 bases. The J segment lost 5 bases and the V segment lost 0 bases, leaving 4 bases of the junction unmatched. The V gene's germline CDR1 is SGHVS and CDR2 FNYEAQ. The CDR3 covers 15 residues.

The chain recombines TRBV19 with TRBJ2-1, with D possibly matching TRBD1 (5 bases). The CDR3 is made up of 12 amino acids. V was trimmed by 5 bases and J by 8 bases, leaving 10 bases between them. Germline CDR1 LNHDA, CDR2 SQIVND (reference sequence). CDR3 sequence (DNA): TGTGCCAGTAGTCCACAGGCGGATGAGCAGTTCTTC. This codes for CASSPQADEQFF.

This clone was counted only a few times. In DNA, the CDR3 is TGTGCCAGCAGCTCAGGGCCCCTGAACACTGAAGCTTTCTTT. Translated: CASSSGPLNTEAFF. The chain employs TRBV9 and TRBJ1-1, with D possibly TRBD1 on 5 matching bases. Trimming pared 4 bases from V and 0 bases from J, leaving 10 bases between. CDR1 is SGDLS and CDR2 is YYNGEE in the germline V gene. The CDR3 length is 14 residues.

As DNA, the CDR3 is TGTGCCAGCAGTGATCAACTACAGCAGTTCTTC. Protein product: CASSDQLQQFF. J is TRBJ2-1 and V is TRBV25-1; D gene uncertain. The CDR3 is 11 amino acids. V shed 3 bases and J shed 11 bases, with 8 bases lying between them. Germline V gene lookup returns CDR1 MGHDK and CDR2 SYGVNS.

This clone was counted only a few times. Written as DNA, the CDR3 is TGCGCCAGCAGCCTTGACTCCGGAAACACCATATATTTT. Translating gives CASSLDSGNTIYF. This sequence joins TRBV5-1 and TRBJ1-3; D is uncertain. The germline V gene has CDR1 SGHRS and CDR2 YFSETQ. V lost 4 bases to trimming and J lost 4 bases, with 9 bases between them. The CDR3 contains 13 residues. The whole variable domain, filled in from reference TRBV5-1 and TRBJ1-3, reads KAGVTQTPRYLIKTRGQQVTLSCSPISGHRSVSWYQQTPGQGLQFLFEYFSETQRNKGNFPGRFSGRQFSNSRSEMNVSTLELGDSALYLCASSLDSGNTIYFGEGSWLTVV.

The V gene is TRBV7-2, the J gene TRBJ1-2, with 8 bases that match TRBD1. The V gene's germline CDR1 is SGHTA and CDR2 FQGNSA. This CDR3 has 15 residues. Trimming at V came to 1 base and at J to 4 bases, leaving 5 bases not matched to a gene. As DNA, the CDR3 is TGTGCCAGCAGCTTAGTGGCAGGGGGCGGCTATGGCTACACCTTC. Translation gives CASSLVAGGGYGYTF. The variable domain in full, completed from reference TRBV7-2 and TRBJ1-2, reads GAGVSQSPSNKVTEKGKDVELRCDPISGHTALYWYRQSLGQGLEFLIYFQGNSAPDKSGLPSDRFSAERTGGSVSTLTIQRTQQEDSAVYLCASSLVAGGGYGYTFGSGTRLTVV.

The rearrangement links TRBV5-3 to TRBJ2-1, with a weak D call TRBD2 (6 bases). TRBV5-3 is labeled an ORF, and its function is uncertain. V gave up 2 bases and J gave up 8 bases, with 23 bases separating them. This CDR3 region has 17 residues. As DNA, the CDR3 is TGTGCCAGAAGCTTCAGTGGGAGGTCCGCGGGCCGCGATGAGCAGTTCTTC. It yields the protein CARSFSGRSAGRDEQFF.